The 21 T cell receptor beta chains below come from one sample, sequenced in a study of T-cell reconstitution after alpha-beta-depleted transplantation in children. Using unique molecular identifiers, the investigators prepared the TCRbeta library. TCRdb used MiXCR to reprocess the PCR reads, holding one entry per CDR3 protein. The data show some 590,000 distinct CDR3 sequences, more than 9% seen once. The sample consisted of PBMCs from the stem cell graft donor, taken from the stem cell graft. The receptor source for this set is a human donor who donated a stem cell graft to a child with acute myeloid leukemia.

The sample holds a few counts of this clonotype. The chain uses TRBV3-1 and TRBJ2-1; the D is unclear. This CDR3 comprises 12 residues. Between the trimmed V and J ends, which lost 1 base and 9 bases, there was a span of 7 bases. Germline CDR1 reads LGHDT; CDR2 reads YNNKEL (reference sequence). The chain's CDR3 is CASSQVPSEQFF. The CDR3, as DNA: TGTGCCAGCAGCCAAGTTCCTAGTGAGCAGTTCTTC.

In its sample, this clonotype was seen a few times. The chain carries TRBV30 and TRBJ2-7, with D unclear. CDR1 is GTSNPN and CDR2 is SVGIG in the germline V gene (reference sequence). The CDR3 is 11 amino acids. V was shortened by 2 bases and J by 2 bases, with 4 bases between the two germline ends. In DNA, the CDR3 is TGTGCCTGGAGTTTCACCTACGAGCAGTACTTC. Its protein is CAWSFTYEQYF.

The chain uses TRBV6-1 and TRBJ2-1; D remains ambiguous. This CDR3 has 14 residues. Between the trimmed V and J ends, which lost 4 bases and 5 bases, there was a span of 12 bases. CDR1 is MNHNS and CDR2 is SASEGT in the germline V gene. The CDR3 region has the DNA TGTGCCAGCAGTGGAGGAGCTGGCAACAATGAGCAGTTCTTC. Protein product: CASSGGAGNNEQFF.

This clonotype was seen repeatedly, ten times or more. The chain combines TRBV20-1 with TRBJ1-4, with 7 bases that match TRBD1. CDR3 length: 15 residues. Germline V CDR1 and CDR2: DFQATT, SNEGSKA (reference sequence). The junction had 15 bases not matched to a gene; V was cut back by 4 bases and J by 10 bases. As DNA, the CDR3 is TGCAGTGCTACCCCTTCGACAGGGAGGGTAGGAAAACTGTTTTTT. The encoded protein is CSATPSTGRVGKLFF.

J is TRBJ1-1 and V is TRBV18, with no clear D. The CDR3 contains 18 residues. With 3 bases removed from V and 5 bases from J, the gap between germline ends came to 25 bases. Germline V gene sequence: CDR1 KGHSH, CDR2 LQKENI. CDR3 in DNA: TGTGCCAGCTCACCGCTCTTGTCCGGGAACCGCCGGGCGACTGAAGCTTTCTTT. Translating it yields CASSPLLSGNRRATEAFF. The full variable domain, rest sourced from reference TRBV18 and TRBJ1-1, is NAGVMQNPRHLVRRRGQEARLRCSPMKGHSHVYWYRQLPEEGLKFMVYLQKENIIDESGMPKERFSAEFPKEGPSILRIQQVVRGDSAAYFCASSPLLSGNRRATEAFFGQGTRLTVV.

The rearrangement joins TRBV7-9 to TRBJ2-1, with TRBD1 matching 9 bases. The CDR3 covers 16 residues. Trimming took 5 bases from V and 3 from J; bases not matched to a gene: 8. Germline CDR1 reads SEHNR; CDR2 reads FQNEAQ (reference sequence). DNA of the CDR3: TGTGCCAGCAGCCTATTTACAGGGGGCTACTACAATGAGCAGTTCTTC. It encodes CASSLFTGGYYNEQFF. Full variable domain (outside the CDR3, taken from reference TRBV7-9 and TRBJ2-1): DTGVSQNPRHKITKRGQNVTFRCDPISEHNRLYWYRQTLGQGPEFLTYFQNEAQLEKSRLLSDRFSAERPKGSFSTLEIQRTEQGDSAMYLCASSLFTGGYYNEQFFGPGTRLTVL.

Many counts were recorded for this clonotype. V and J are TRBV24-1 and TRBJ2-3, with 9 positions matching TRBD2. This CDR3 has 16 amino acids. CDR1 and CDR2 from the germline V gene are KGHDR and SFDVKD. V shed 3 bases and J 6 bases; nucleotides not matched to a gene: 9. CDR3 region: CATSDGASGNTDTQYF. CDR3 DNA sequence: TGTGCCACCAGTGATGGGGCTAGCGGGAATACCGATACGCAGTATTTT.

This clonotype was counted at least ten times. This chain joins TRBV5-1 and TRBJ2-1; 8 bases agree with TRBD2. V was pared by 4 bases and J by 6 bases, with 9 bases of the junction left unmatched. The CDR3 has 15 amino acids. The V gene's germline CDR1 is SGHRS and CDR2 YFSETQ. This chain's CDR3 is CASSLITGTSNEQFF. The CDR3 bases are TGCGCCAGCAGCCTAATCACCGGGACTAGCAATGAGCAGTTCTTC.

There are a few counts of this clonotype. J is TRBJ2-1 and V is TRBV7-6; 8 nucleotides line up with TRBD2. The CDR3 loop spans 14 amino acids. The V and J ends lost 3 bases and 8 bases, in that order; junction bases with no gene match: 6. Germline assignment: CDR1 SGHVS and CDR2 FNYEAQ. CDR3 region: CASSFGREVDEQFF. CDR3 DNA sequence: TGTGCCAGCAGCTTTGGGCGGGAGGTCGATGAGCAGTTCTTC.

This clonotype was counted ten times or more. This chain joins TRBV27 and TRBJ2-7; 9 bases fit TRBD1. The CDR3 length is 16 residues. CDR1 MNHEY and CDR2 SMNVEV come from the germline V gene (reference sequence). With 3 bases clipped from V and 0 bases from J, the junction kept 6 bases outside the gene matches. In DNA, the CDR3 is TGTGCCAGCAGTTTCTGGGGACAGGGAGTCTCCTACGAGCAGTACTTC. Amino acid sequence: CASSFWGQGVSYEQYF.

This clonotype was detected a few times. J is TRBJ1-3 and V is TRBV7-2, with TRBD1 matching 8 bases. V was pared by 4 bases and J by 0 bases, with 2 bases of the junction left unmatched. Germline CDR1 is SGHTA and CDR2 is FQGNSA. This CDR3 region has 15 residues. CDR3 amino acids: CASSSRGLSGNTIYF. CDR3 bases: TGTGCCAGCAGCTCCAGGGGGCTCTCTGGAAACACCATATATTTT.

This chain uses TRBV5-5 with TRBJ2-7, with D tentatively TRBD1 or TRBD2 (6 bases each). Per germline, CDR1 SGHKS and CDR2 YYEKEE (reference sequence). This CDR3 is 15 amino acids long. V was pared by 4 bases and J by 2 bases, with 16 bases between. CDR3 loop: CASSPQGGATYEQYF. CDR3 bases: TGTGCCAGCAGCCCACAGGGAGGTGCAACCTACGAGCAGTACTTC.

The sample holds many counts of this clonotype. V is TRBV29-1 and J is TRBJ2-7, with 8 bases lining up with TRBD2. Germline V gives CDR1 SQVTM, CDR2 ANQGSEA. The CDR3 covers 15 residues. With 6 bases clipped from V and 1 base from J, the junction kept 11 bases outside the gene matches. The CDR3 DNA sequence: TGCAGCGTCAGTGCCACAGCGGGAGCTTCCTACGAGCAGTACTTC. Amino acid sequence: CSVSATAGASYEQYF.

This clonotype came up many times. This sequence joins TRBV7-3 and TRBJ2-5, with 7 nucleotides matching TRBD2. CDR1 is SGHTA and CDR2 is FQGTGA in the germline V gene. V was clipped by 5 bases and J by 3 bases; unmatched bases: 3. CDR3 length equals 13 residues. The CDR3 spells CASSPGGKETQYF. The CDR3 DNA follows: TGTGCCAGCAGCCCGGGGGGAAAAGAGACCCAGTACTTC.

The V call is TRBV20-1, the J call TRBJ2-7, with 12 bases aligning to TRBD2. Germline CDR1 and CDR2: DFQATT and SNEGSKA (reference sequence). The CDR3 has 15 amino acids. The junction had 10 bases not matched to a gene; V was cut back by 6 bases and J by 4 bases. The CDR3 coding sequence is TGCAGTGCCAGTGAACTAGCGGGAGGTTCTTACGAGCAGTACTTC. Translation gives CSASELAGGSYEQYF.

This clonotype has just a few counts. The rearrangement links TRBV4-3 to TRBJ1-2; D is unclear. The length of the CDR3 is 14 residues. CDR1 and CDR2 (germline): LGHNA, YSLEER. The V gene lost 0 bases and the J gene lost 8 bases, with 13 bases spanning the gap. This chain's CDR3 is CASSQEVFLRGYTF. CDR3 DNA: TGCGCCAGCAGCCAAGAAGTCTTCCTTAGGGGCTACACCTTC.

This clonotype was seen repeatedly, ten times or more. An end of the junction differs from the germline gene, which may be a read error. The chain couples TRBV29-1 to TRBJ2-3; either TRBD1 or TRBD2 may fit D (6 bases each). Germline-derived CDR1 and CDR2 are SQVTM and ANQGSEA. The CDR3 has 15 amino acids. The CDR3 nucleotides read TGCAGCGTCGAAGGGGGTAGGAGGGGCACAGATACGCAGTATTTT. Amino acid sequence: CSVEGGRRGTDTQYF.

The sample holds a few counts of this clonotype. This chain links TRBV2 with TRBJ2-3, with 10 bases matching TRBD2. The ends lost 10 bases at V and 2 bases at J; junction bases unmatched: 9. Germline loops: CDR1 SNHLY, CDR2 FYNNEI. The CDR3 totals 15 residues. This CDR3 reads CATKREGTSTDTQYF. The CDR3 nucleotides read TGTGCCACCAAGCGGGAGGGTACGTCCACAGATACGCAGTATTTT. The complete variable domain, with remaining parts taken from reference TRBV2 and TRBJ2-3, reads EPEVTQTPSHQVTQMGQEVILRCVPISNHLYFYWYRQILGQKVEFLVSFYNNEISEKSEIFDDQFSVERPDGSNFTLKIRSTKLEDSAMYFCATKREGTSTDTQYFGPGTRLTVL.

V gene TRBV6-2 or TRBV6-3 combines with J gene TRBJ2-1; the D is unclear. The CDR3 length is 11 residues. Per germline, CDR1 MNHEY and CDR2 SVGEGT. With 6 bases removed from V and 10 bases from J, the gap between germline ends came to 10 bases. For the CDR3, the DNA is TGTGCCAGCAGCCTATTATCAGAGCAGTTCTTC. This translates into CASSLLSEQFF.

This clonotype was observed a handful of times. V and J are TRBV24-1 and TRBJ2-3; D might be TRBD1 (5 bases). V was trimmed by 3 bases and J by 0 bases, leaving 21 bases between them. The CDR3 is made up of 19 amino acids. Germline CDR1 KGHDR, CDR2 SFDVKD. CDR3 region: CATSDQGTGAALSTDTQYF. CDR3 DNA: TGTGCCACCAGTGATCAGGGAACAGGAGCAGCACTTAGCACAGATACGCAGTATTTT.

In its sample, this clonotype was seen a few times. The chain combines TRBV20-1 with TRBJ2-2, with 7 bases that match TRBD2. Per the germline V gene, CDR1 is DFQATT and CDR2 is SNEGSKA (reference sequence). The CDR3 totals 16 residues. The J segment lost 1 base and the V segment lost 0 bases, leaving 5 bases of the junction unmatched. The DNA for the CDR3 is TGCAGTGCTAGAGATGTCAGGACTAGGAACACCGGGGAGCTGTTTTTT. This translates into CSARDVRTRNTGELFF.